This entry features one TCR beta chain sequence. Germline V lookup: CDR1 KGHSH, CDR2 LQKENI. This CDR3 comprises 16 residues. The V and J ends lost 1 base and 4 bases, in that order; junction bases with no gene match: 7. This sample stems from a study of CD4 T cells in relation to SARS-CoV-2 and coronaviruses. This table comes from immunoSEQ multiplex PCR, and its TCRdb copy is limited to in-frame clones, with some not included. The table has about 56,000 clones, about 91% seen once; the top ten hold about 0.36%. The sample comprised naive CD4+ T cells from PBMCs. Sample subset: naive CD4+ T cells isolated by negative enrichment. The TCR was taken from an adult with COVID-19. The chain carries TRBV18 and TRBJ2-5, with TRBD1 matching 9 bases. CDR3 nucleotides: TGTGCCAGCTCACCACAAGGGACAGGGAATGGAGAGACCCAGTACTTC. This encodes CASSPQGTGNGETQYF.